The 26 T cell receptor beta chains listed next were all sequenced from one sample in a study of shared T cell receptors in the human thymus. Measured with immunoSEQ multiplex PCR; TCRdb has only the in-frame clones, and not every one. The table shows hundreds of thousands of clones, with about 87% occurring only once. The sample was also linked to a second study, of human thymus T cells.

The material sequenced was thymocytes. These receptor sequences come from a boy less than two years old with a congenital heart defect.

The CDR3 DNA follows: TGTGCTAGTAAAGCGGGAGTCAATGAGCAGTTCTTC. Its protein product is CASKAGVNEQFF. The chain uses TRBV12-5 and TRBJ2-1; 8 bases match TRBD2. Losses at the gene ends were 8 bases for V and 6 bases for J; bases not matched to a gene: 3. CDR1 is LGHNT and CDR2 is FRNRAP in the germline V gene. The CDR3 extends over 12 amino acids.

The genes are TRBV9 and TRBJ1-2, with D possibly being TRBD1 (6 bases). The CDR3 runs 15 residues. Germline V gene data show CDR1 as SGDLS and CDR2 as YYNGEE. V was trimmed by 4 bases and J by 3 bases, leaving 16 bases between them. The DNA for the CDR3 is TGTGCCAGCAGCTCGCAGGACAGTGTTGACTATGGCTACACCTTC. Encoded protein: CASSSQDSVDYGYTF.

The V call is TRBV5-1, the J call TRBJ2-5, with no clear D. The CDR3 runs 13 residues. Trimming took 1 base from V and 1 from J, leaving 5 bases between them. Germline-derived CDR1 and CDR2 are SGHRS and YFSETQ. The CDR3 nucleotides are TGCGCCAGCAGCTTGCCCTTCCAAGAGACCCAGTACTTC. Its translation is CASSLPFQETQYF.

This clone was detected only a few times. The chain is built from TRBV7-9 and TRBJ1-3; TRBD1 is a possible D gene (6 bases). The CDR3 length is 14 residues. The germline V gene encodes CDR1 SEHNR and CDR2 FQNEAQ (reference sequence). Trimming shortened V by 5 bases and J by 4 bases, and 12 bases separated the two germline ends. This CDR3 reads CASSPPTGGNTIYF. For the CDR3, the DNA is TGTGCCAGCAGCCCGCCAACAGGGGGAAACACCATATATTTT. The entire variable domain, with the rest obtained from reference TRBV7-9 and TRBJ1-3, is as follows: DTGVSQNPRHKITKRGQNVTFRCDPISEHNRLYWYRQTLGQGPEFLTYFQNEAQLEKSRLLSDRFSAERPKGSFSTLEIQRTEQGDSAMYLCASSPPTGGNTIYFGEGSWLTVV.

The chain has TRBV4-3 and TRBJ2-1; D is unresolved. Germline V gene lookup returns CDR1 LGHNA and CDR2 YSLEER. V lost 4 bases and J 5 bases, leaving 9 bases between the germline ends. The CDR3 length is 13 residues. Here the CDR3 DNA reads TGCGCCAGCAGCCTGACTGAGGACAATGAGCAGTTCTTC. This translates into CASSLTEDNEQFF.

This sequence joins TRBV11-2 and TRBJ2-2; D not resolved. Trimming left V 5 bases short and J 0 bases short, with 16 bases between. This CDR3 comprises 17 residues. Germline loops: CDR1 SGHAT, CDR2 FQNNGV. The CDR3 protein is CASSHYRGYSNTGELFF. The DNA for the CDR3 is TGTGCCAGCAGCCATTATCGCGGCTATTCGAACACCGGGGAGCTGTTTTTT.

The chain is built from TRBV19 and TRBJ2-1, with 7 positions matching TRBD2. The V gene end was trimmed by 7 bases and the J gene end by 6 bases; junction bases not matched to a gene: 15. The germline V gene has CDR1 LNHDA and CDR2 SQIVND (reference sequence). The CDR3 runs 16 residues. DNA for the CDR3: TGTGCCAGTACTACCTGGGGCGGGCGGGAGCCCAATGAGCAGTTCTTC. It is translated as CASTTWGGREPNEQFF.

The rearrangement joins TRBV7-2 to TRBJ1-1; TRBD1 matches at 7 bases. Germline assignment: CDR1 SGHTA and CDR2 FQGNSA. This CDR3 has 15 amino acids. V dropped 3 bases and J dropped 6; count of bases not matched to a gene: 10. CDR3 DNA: TGTGCCAGCAGCTTTGAGCGACAGGGTGCCCCTGAAGCTTTCTTT. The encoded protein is CASSFERQGAPEAFF.

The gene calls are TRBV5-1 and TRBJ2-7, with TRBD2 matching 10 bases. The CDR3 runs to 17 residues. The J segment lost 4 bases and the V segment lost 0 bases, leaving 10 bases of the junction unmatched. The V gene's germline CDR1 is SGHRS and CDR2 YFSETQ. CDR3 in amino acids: CASSLELKREGRYEQYF. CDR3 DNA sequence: TGCGCCAGCAGCTTGGAACTAAAGCGGGAGGGCCGGTACGAGCAGTACTTC.

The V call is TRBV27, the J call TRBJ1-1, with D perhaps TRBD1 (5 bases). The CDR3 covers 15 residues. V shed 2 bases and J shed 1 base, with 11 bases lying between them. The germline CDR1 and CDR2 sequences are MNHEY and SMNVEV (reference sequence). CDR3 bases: TGTGCCAGCAGTTTAAAGTCCCAGGGGAACACTGAAGCTTTCTTT. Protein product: CASSLKSQGNTEAFF.

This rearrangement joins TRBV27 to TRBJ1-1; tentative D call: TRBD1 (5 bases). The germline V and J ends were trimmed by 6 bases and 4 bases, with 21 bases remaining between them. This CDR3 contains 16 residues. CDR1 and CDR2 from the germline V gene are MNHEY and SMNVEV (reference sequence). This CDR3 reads CASRTKTGVGSTEAFF. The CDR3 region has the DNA TGTGCCAGCAGGACCAAAACAGGAGTAGGAAGCACTGAAGCTTTCTTT.

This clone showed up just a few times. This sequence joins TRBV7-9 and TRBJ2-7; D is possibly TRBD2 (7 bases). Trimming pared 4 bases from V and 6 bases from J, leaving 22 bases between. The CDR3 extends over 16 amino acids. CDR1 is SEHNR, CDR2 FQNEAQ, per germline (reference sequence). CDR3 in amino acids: CASSYNTSTGRGEQYF. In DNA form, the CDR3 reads TGTGCCAGCAGCTATAACACCTCAACAGGGAGGGGCGAGCAGTACTTC.

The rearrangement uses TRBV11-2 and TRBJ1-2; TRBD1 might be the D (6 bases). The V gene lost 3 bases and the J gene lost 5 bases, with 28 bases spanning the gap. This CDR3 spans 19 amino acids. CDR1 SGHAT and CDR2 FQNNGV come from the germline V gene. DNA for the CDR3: TGTGCCAGCAGCTTTGGTGGTCGAGGCCGGGACAAAAAAAGTTATGGCTACACCTTC. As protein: CASSFGGRGRDKKSYGYTF.

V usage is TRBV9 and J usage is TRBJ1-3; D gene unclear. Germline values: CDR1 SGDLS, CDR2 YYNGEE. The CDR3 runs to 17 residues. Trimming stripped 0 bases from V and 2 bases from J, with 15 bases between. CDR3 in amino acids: CASSVEFKEVAGNTIYF. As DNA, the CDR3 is TGTGCCAGCAGCGTAGAGTTTAAGGAGGTGGCTGGAAACACCATATATTTT.

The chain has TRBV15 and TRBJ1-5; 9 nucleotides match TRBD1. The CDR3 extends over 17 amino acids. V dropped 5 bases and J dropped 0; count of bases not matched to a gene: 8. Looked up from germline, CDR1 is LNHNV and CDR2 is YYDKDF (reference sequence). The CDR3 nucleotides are TGTGCCACCAGCTTCCGACAGGGGGGAAATAGCAATCAGCCCCAGCATTTT. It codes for CATSFRQGGNSNQPQHF.

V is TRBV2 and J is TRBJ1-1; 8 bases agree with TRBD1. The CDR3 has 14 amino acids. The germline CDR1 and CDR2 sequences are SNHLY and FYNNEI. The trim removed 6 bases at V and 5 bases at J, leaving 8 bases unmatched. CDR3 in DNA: TGTGCCAGCAGCCCCCCAGGGGGCGGGACTGAAGCTTTCTTT. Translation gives CASSPPGGGTEAFF.

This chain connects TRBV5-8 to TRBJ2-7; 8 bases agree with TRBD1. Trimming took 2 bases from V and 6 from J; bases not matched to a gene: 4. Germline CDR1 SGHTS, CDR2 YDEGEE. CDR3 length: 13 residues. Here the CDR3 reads CASSFPGTGEQYF. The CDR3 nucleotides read TGTGCCAGCAGCTTTCCCGGGACAGGCGAGCAGTACTTC.

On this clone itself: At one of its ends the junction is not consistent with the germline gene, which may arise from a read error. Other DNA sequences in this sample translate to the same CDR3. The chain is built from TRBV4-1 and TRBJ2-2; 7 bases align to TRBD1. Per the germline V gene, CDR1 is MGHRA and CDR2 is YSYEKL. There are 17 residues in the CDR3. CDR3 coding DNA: TGCGCCAGCAGCCAAGATTTCGGACAGGCGAACACCGGAGAGCTGTTTTTT. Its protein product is CASSQDFGQANTGELFF.

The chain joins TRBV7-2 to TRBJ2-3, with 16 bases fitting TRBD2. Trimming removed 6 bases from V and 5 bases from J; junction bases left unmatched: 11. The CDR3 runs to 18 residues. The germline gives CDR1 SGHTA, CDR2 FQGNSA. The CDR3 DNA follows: TGTGCCAGCAGTAGGGGGACTAGCGGGAGGGCCGGAGTAGATACGCAGTATTTT. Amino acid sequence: CASSRGTSGRAGVDTQYF.

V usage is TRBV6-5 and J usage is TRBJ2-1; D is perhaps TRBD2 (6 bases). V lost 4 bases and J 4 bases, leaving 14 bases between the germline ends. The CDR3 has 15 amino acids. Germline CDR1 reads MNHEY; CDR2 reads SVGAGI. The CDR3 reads CASSWSLAPYNEQFF. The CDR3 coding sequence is TGTGCCAGCAGTTGGTCGCTAGCGCCTTACAATGAGCAGTTCTTC.

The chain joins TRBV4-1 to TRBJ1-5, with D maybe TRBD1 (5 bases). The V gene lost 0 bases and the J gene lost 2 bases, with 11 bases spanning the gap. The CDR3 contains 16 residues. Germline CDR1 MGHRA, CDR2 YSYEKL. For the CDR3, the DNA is TGCGCCAGCAGCCAAGATCAGGGACTAGGCAATCAGCCCCAGCATTTT. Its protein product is CASSQDQGLGNQPQHF.

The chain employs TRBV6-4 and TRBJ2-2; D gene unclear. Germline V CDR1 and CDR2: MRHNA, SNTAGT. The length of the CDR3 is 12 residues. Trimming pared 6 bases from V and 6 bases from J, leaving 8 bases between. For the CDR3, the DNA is TGTGCCAGCAGAGCCGTCCCCGGGGAGCTGTTTTTT. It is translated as CASRAVPGELFF.

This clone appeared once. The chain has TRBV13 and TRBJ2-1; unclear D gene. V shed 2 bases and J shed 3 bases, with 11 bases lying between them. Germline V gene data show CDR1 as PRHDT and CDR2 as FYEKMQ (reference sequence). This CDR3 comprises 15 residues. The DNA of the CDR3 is TGTGCCAGCAGCTTAACCCAGCGTCTCTACAATGAGCAGTTCTTC. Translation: CASSLTQRLYNEQFF.

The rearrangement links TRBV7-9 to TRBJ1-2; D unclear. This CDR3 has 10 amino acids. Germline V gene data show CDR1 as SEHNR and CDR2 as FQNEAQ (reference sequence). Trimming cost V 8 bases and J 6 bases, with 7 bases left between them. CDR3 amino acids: CASSENGYTF. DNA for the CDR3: TGTGCCAGCTCGGAGAATGGCTACACCTTC. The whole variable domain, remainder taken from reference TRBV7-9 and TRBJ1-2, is DTGVSQNPRHKITKRGQNVTFRCDPISEHNRLYWYRQTLGQGPEFLTYFQNEAQLEKSRLLSDRFSAERPKGSFSTLEIQRTEQGDSAMYLCASSENGYTFGSGTRLTVV.

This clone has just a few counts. The DNA of the CDR3 is TGTGCCAGCAGGAGGACAGGGAGGGACTTTATCGGGGAAAAACTGTTTTTT. This codes for CASRRTGRDFIGEKLFF. The rearrangement joins TRBV27 to TRBJ1-4; 8 bases align to TRBD1. This CDR3 spans 17 amino acids. V shed 6 bases and J 8 bases; nucleotides not matched to a gene: 17. Germline CDR1 is MNHEY and CDR2 is SMNVEV (reference sequence). Looking up the rest from reference TRBV27 and TRBJ1-4 gives the full variable domain: EAQVTQNPRYLITVTGKKLTVTCSQNMNHEYMSWYRQDPGLGLRQIYYSMNVEVTDKGDVPEGYKVSRKEKRNFPLILESPSPNQTSLYFCASRRTGRDFIGEKLFFGSGTQLSVL.

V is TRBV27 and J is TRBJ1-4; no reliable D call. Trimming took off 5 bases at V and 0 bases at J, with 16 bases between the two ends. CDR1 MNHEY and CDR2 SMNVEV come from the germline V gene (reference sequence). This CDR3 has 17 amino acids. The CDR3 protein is CASSRGLDFSTNEKLFF. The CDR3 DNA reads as TGTGCCAGCAGTCGCGGACTAGACTTTTCAACTAATGAAAAACTGTTTTTT.